This passage covers 6 T cell receptor beta chains from one sample sequenced in a study of T cells in Graves' hyperthyroidism and ophthalmopathy. RNA transcripts gave rise to amplified TCR beta CDR3 regions. TCR CDR3 regions were first amplified by RT-PCR with HTBI primers. From the multiplex PCR reads, TCRdb called clonotypes with MiXCR, one entry per CDR3 protein. The sample holds approximately 720,000 distinct CDR3 sequences, approximately 18% seen once. Sequenced material: blood. The receptors were gathered from a woman in her forties or fifties with Graves' hyperthyroidism that later progressed to Graves' ophthalmopathy.

This clonotype was found many times. V usage is TRBV20-1 and J usage is TRBJ2-3; D perhaps matches TRBD2 (6 bases). CDR3 size: 13 residues. Germline V gene sequence: CDR1 DFQATT, CDR2 SNEGSKA (reference sequence). The germline V and J ends were trimmed by 6 bases and 2 bases, with 12 bases remaining between them. The CDR3 sequence is CSASDYFTDTQYF. CDR3 in DNA: TGCAGTGCCTCGGACTACTTCACAGATACGCAGTATTTT.

This clonotype has only a few counts. The chain carries TRBV6-1 and TRBJ2-5; a possible D gene is TRBD1 (6 bases). Germline CDR1 and CDR2: MNHNS and SASEGT. Trimming pared 5 bases from V and 5 bases from J, leaving 24 bases between. This CDR3 is built from 17 residues. The CDR3 DNA follows: TGTGCCAGCAGTCGAGCTATGATAACAGGGCCCGGGGAGACCCAGTACTTC. It yields the protein CASSRAMITGPGETQYF.

This clonotype was detected ten times or more. The chain carries TRBV20-1 and TRBJ2-5; 12 bases map to TRBD2. With V trimmed by 3 bases and J by 4 bases, 9 bases remained unmatched. This CDR3 contains 16 residues. Per germline, CDR1 DFQATT and CDR2 SNEGSKA (reference sequence). The CDR3 sequence: CSASISSGGAAETQYF. The CDR3 bases are TGCAGTGCTAGCATCTCTAGCGGGGGGGCCGCAGAGACCCAGTACTTC.

This clonotype was counted many times. This chain uses TRBV6-1 with TRBJ1-1; the D gene is possibly TRBD1 (5 bases). The CDR3 spans 14 residues. The germline V gene has CDR1 MNHNS and CDR2 SASEGT. V was shortened by 4 bases and J by 1 base, with 10 bases between the two germline ends. CDR3 sequence (DNA): TGTGCCAGCAGTGCCTCGGGACGGAACACTGAAGCTTTCTTT. It codes for CASSASGRNTEAFF.

This clonotype came up a few times. The genes are TRBV15 and TRBJ1-2; D is unclear. This CDR3 has 18 residues. CDR1 LNHNV and CDR2 YYDKDF come from the germline V gene (reference sequence). Trimming removed 2 bases at V and 2 bases at J, with 21 bases between. The CDR3 region has the DNA TGTGCCACCAGCAGAACCCCGGGTGTTCTCGTTCCCAACTATGGCTACACCTTC. Translation gives CATSRTPGVLVPNYGYTF.

The gene calls are TRBV13 and TRBJ2-1; TRBD1 matches at 10 bases. With V trimmed by 4 bases and J by 6 bases, 3 bases remained unmatched. CDR3 length equals 14 residues. CDR1 and CDR2 from the germline V gene are PRHDT and FYEKMQ (reference sequence). CDR3 DNA sequence: TGTGCCAGCAGCTCCCGGGACAGGGGCAATGAGCAGTTCTTC. It codes for CASSSRDRGNEQFF.